The clone carrying this T cell receptor (beta chain) was seen a few times. Each CDR3 protein gets one entry after TCRdb re-called the RT-PCR reads with MiXCR. The sample consists of 45,000 to 65,000 distinct CDR3 sequences, about an eighth of them appearing once. The data stem from a study of patients and donors after allogeneic stem cell transplantation. The CDR3 has 11 residues. Germline CDR1 GTSNPN, CDR2 SVGIG (reference sequence). This rearrangement joins TRBV30 to TRBJ2-1; possibly TRBD2 for D (5 bases). The source material was blood, either unsorted or a sorted T cell fraction (not recorded which). The TCR originated in a human donor who was either an allogeneic HSCT recipient or a stem cell or donor lymphocyte infusion donor (not recorded which). It is not recorded whose cells these are; they may come from a transplant donor. The DNA for the CDR3 is TGTGCTACTTTCGGACTTCCCGAGCAGTTCTTC. This gives the protein CATFGLPEQFF.